A selection of T cell receptor beta chains follows, all from one sample in a study of control samples from healthy donors and cancer patients. Assay used: immunoSEQ multiplex PCR; TCRdb lists only in-frame clones, some missing. The table lists 40,000 to 60,000 clones, 65% to 90% of them singletons. The sequenced material came from PBMCs. The receptors shown here come from a woman aged 45-65 years with lung cancer. Each CDR3 is given without its conserved first and last residue.

TRBJ2-5 TRBV29-1 SVLRDQGREETQY
TRBJ1-2 TRBV11-2 ASSRHHTGEGYT
TRBJ1-5 TRBV3-1/TRBV3-2 ASSQRQGNQPQH
TRBJ1-2 TRBV28 ASSFNPGQASGYT
TRBJ1-2 TRBV30 AWTPLTNYGYT
TRBJ1-6 TRBV27 ASSSTREAPLH
TRBJ2-4 TRBV18 ASSPRRPGAKNIQY
TRBJ1-1 TRBV6-2/TRBV6-3 ASSYGPGDAF
TRBJ2-6 TRBV9 ASSRQGSGANVLT
TRBJ1-1 TRBV12-3/TRBV12-4 ASSFSVSEAF
TRBJ2-7 TRBV2 ASSVLAGVEQY
TRBJ2-2 TRBV7-7 ASSLGTSRPGELF
TRBJ1-2 TRBV27 ASSALPYGQEDGYT
TRBJ1-1 TRBV11-2 ASSLDPLQSEAF
TRBJ1-1 TRBV27 ASSLGPGRSMNTEAF
TRBJ2-2 TRBV3-1/TRBV3-2 ASRGQSTGELF
TRBJ2-1 TRBV5-1 ASSLDSSGYNEQF
TRBJ2-5 TRBV14 ASSKGALTLRETQY
TRBJ1-3 TRBV11-2 ASSLAGVGNTIY
TRBJ1-1 TRBV7-9 ASSLATGQGVFNTEAF
TRBJ1-1 TRBV29-1 SVYTGGPEAF
TRBJ2-5 TRBV4-3 ASSRGLAGGYQETQY
TRBJ1-6 TRBV24-1 ATSDGSYNSPLH
TRBJ2-3 TRBV3-1/TRBV3-2 ASSPGQGGADTQY
TRBJ2-2 TRBV11-3 ASSLDGAPGELF
TRBJ1-1 TRBV12-3/TRBV12-4 ATSGGMNTEAF
TRBJ1-5 TRBV5-1 ASRRTGGDNQPQH
TRBJ1-2 TRBV27 ASSPRDSPSYGYT
TRBJ1-2 TRBV7-9 ASSPWIRAVYGYT
TRBJ1-2 TRBV3-1/TRBV3-2 ASSRGEGNYGYT
TRBJ2-5 TRBV6-1 ASSEYETQY
TRBJ1-2 TRBV7-6 ASSSNFGDGSGYT
TRBJ2-5 TRBV11-3 ASSFPLETQY
TRBJ2-2 TRBV18 ASSPGGTLAGELF
TRBJ1-5 TRBV2 ASSGTRTGANQRYQPQH
TRBJ1-2 TRBV6-5 ASRDFYGYT
TRBJ2-1 TRBV19 ASGKGMDNEQF
TRBJ1-1 TRBV7-9 ASGDRVADTEAF
TRBJ1-2 TRBV18 ASSSTGANYGYT
TRBJ2-3 TRBV3-1/TRBV3-2 ASSQDAIWTGTDTQY
TRBJ1-1 TRBV6-5 ASSYFGKGTEAF
TRBJ2-3 TRBV19 ASTPRGSWTDTQY
TRBJ2-6 TRBV19 ASSIPVPGANVLT
TRBJ2-3 TRBV18 ASSRPTGDGTDTQY
TRBJ2-5 TRBV18 ASSLGAGTAGETQY
TRBJ1-5 TRBV6-5 ASSYQTGGWPQH
TRBJ2-7 TRBV5-4 ASSRGGDRGVHEQY
TRBJ1-1 TRBV7-2 ASSTQTGENTEAF
TRBJ1-6 TRBV6-5 ASSLQGAGNSPLH
TRBJ1-2 TRBV5-8 ASSLPSLQGLRNYGYT
TRBJ2-1 TRBV27 ASTPRSGGPYEQF
TRBJ1-1 TRBV4-3 ASSQETTKVAEAF